This T cell receptor (beta chain) was documented in a study of blood T cell repertoires in COVID-19. Study information: The United States, Italy and Spain were the sources of the acute and convalescent COVID-19 samples.

Per the study methods: Scientists estimated how many nucleated cells there were by amplifying reference gene primers. Profiled with immunoSEQ multiplex PCR; TCRdb holds only in-frame clones, not every one. Clone size and the V and J calls come from that table; the DNA yielded D and trimming. The table has some 150,000 clones, 70% to 90% seen once; the top ten hold roughly 8%. This receptor was identified in an older woman with COVID-19, enrolled during active disease. Source material: peripheral blood.

CDR3 loop: CASSDVASGEETQYF. In nucleotides, the CDR3 is TGCGCCAGCAGTGATGTTGCTAGCGGGGAAGAGACCCAGTACTTC. This sequence joins TRBV10-1 and TRBJ2-5, with 9 bases matching TRBD2. The length of the CDR3 is 15 residues. V trimming: 3 bases; J trimming: 3 bases; junction bases outside the gene matches: 5. The germline CDR1 and CDR2 sequences are WNHNN and SYGVQD (reference sequence).